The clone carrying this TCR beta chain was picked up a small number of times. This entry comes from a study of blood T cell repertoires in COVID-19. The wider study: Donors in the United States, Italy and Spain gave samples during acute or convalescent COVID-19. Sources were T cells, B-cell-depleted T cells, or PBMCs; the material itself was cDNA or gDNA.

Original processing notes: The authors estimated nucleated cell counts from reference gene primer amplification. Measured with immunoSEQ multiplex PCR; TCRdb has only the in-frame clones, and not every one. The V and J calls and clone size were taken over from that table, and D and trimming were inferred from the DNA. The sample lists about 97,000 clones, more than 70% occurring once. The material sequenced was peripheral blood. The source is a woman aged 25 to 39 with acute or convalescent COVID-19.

The CDR3 DNA reads TGTGCCACCAGTGACTCCGCTTCGACAGGGGGGGGCCTCTATGGCTACACCTTC. Its translation: CATSDSASTGGGLYGYTF. The chain carries TRBV24-1 and TRBJ1-2; the match to TRBD1 covers 9 bases. Trimming removed 4 bases from V and 4 bases from J; junction bases left unmatched: 15. Germline V gene lookup returns CDR1 KGHDR and CDR2 SFDVKD. CDR3 length equals 18 residues.